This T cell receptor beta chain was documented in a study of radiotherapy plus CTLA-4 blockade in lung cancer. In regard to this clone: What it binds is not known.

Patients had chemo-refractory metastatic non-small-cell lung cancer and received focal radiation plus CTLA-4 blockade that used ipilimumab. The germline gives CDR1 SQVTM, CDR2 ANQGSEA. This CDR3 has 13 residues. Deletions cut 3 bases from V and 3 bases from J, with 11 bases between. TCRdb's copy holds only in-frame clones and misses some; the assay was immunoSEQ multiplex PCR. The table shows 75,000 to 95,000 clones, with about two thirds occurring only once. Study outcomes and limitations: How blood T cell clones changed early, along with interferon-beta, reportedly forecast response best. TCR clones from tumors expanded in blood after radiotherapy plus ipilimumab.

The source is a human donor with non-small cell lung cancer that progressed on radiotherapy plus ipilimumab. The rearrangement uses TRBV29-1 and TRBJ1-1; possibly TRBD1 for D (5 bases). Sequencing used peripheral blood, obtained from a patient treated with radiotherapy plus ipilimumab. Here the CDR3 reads CSVDQGGYTEAFF. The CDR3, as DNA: TGCAGCGTTGACCAGGGTGGATACACTGAAGCTTTCTTT.